Presented here are 10 T cell receptor beta chains from one specimen sequenced in a study of blood T cell repertoires in COVID-19. TCRdb's table, derived via immunoSEQ multiplex PCR, lists solely in-frame clones and lacks some. There are about 140,000 clones in the sample; 88% occur only once, and more than 1.5% lies in the top ten. The sample was peripheral blood. The receptors were gathered from a woman aged 55-70 years with acute or convalescent COVID-19.

This clone has more than one count but fewer than ten. The chain combines TRBV6-5 with TRBJ1-1; possible D gene TRBD1, 5 bases. The CDR3 length is 15 residues. CDR1 is MNHEY, CDR2 SVGAGI, per germline. V was cut by 3 bases and J by 3 bases, with 14 bases left in between. CDR3 DNA: TGTGCCAGCAGTTATAGGGGATCGGGGGACACTGAAGCTTTCTTT. This codes for CASSYRGSGDTEAFF.

The chain has TRBV28 and TRBJ1-5; 7 nucleotides agree with TRBD1. V was clipped by 5 bases and J by 0 bases; unmatched bases: 16. Germline CDR1 is MDHEN and CDR2 is SYDVKM. CDR3 length: 19 residues. The CDR3 nucleotides are TGTGCCAGCAGTCCTTTTACTAGGACAGGCACGCATAGCAATCAGCCCCAGCATTTT. This gives the protein CASSPFTRTGTHSNQPQHF.

This chain connects TRBV19 to TRBJ1-6, with D tentatively TRBD1 (5 bases). From germline, CDR1 is LNHDA and CDR2 SQIVND (reference sequence). The CDR3 is 14 amino acids. Trimming left V 3 bases short and J 7 bases short, with 10 bases between. The CDR3 region has the DNA TGTGCCAGTAGTATTCTTCAGGGAAATTCACCCCTCCACTTT. Protein: CASSILQGNSPLHF.

The V and J genes are TRBV24-1 and TRBJ1-3; 7 bases agree with TRBD1. V shed 2 bases, J shed 1 base, and the junction held 1 base outside the gene matches. The CDR3 runs 15 residues. The germline gives CDR1 KGHDR, CDR2 SFDVKD. The CDR3 spells CATSDSTGSGNTIYF. CDR3 coding DNA: TGTGCCACCAGTGATTCGACAGGGTCTGGAAACACCATATATTTT.

This chain connects TRBV19 to TRBJ1-5; D remains unclear. V dropped 9 bases and J dropped 6 bases, with 18 bases sitting between them. This CDR3 is 14 amino acids long. The germline CDR1 and CDR2 sequences are LNHDA and SQIVND (reference sequence). The CDR3 nucleotides are TGTGCCAGCTCGCCGGGGAACGGCGGTCAGCCCCAGCATTTT. This gives the protein CASSPGNGGQPQHF.

The chain recombines TRBV5-1 with TRBJ2-7; 10 bases match TRBD1. The CDR3 consists of 14 residues. Germline CDR1 is SGHRS and CDR2 is YFSETQ. Losses at the gene ends were 4 bases for V and 4 bases for J; bases not matched to a gene: 5. CDR3 amino acids: CASSHWDRGYEQYF. Written as DNA, the CDR3 is TGCGCCAGCAGCCATTGGGACAGGGGTTACGAGCAGTACTTC.

The chain links TRBV5-8 to TRBJ2-7; maybe TRBD1 (5 bases). The CDR3 is 14 residues long. V was cut by 3 bases and J by 6 bases, with 16 bases left in between. Germline V gene data show CDR1 as SGHTS and CDR2 as YDEGEE. The CDR3 nucleotides read TGTGCCAGCAGCTCCGACCGAGGAAGGGGCGAGCAGTACTTC. Protein product: CASSSDRGRGEQYF.

The chain carries TRBV24-1 and TRBJ2-3; D possibly corresponds to TRBD2 (7 bases). The CDR3 has 13 amino acids. V shed 9 bases and J shed 5 bases, with 14 bases lying between them. Germline values: CDR1 KGHDR, CDR2 SFDVKD. The CDR3 reads CATEPGEGDTQYF. CDR3 DNA: TGTGCCACCGAGCCAGGGGAGGGAGATACGCAGTATTTT.

This clone was observed a few times. The chain is built from TRBV20-1 and TRBJ2-5; TRBD2 might be the D (5 bases). Germline CDR1 is DFQATT and CDR2 is SNEGSKA (reference sequence). The ends were cut back, 3 bases at V and 5 bases at J, with 22 bases in the middle. This CDR3 spans 16 amino acids. For the CDR3, the DNA is TGCAGTGCTAGTCGGCCAGGCGGAGGTCGAGGGGAGACCCAGTACTTC. It translates to CSASRPGGGRGETQYF.

This chain connects TRBV7-9 to TRBJ1-6, with TRBD1 as a possible D gene (5 bases). Trimming removed 0 bases from V and 7 bases from J, with 10 bases in between. The CDR3 runs to 15 residues. CDR1 is SEHNR and CDR2 is FQNEAQ in the germline V gene (reference sequence). CDR3 in DNA: TGTGCCAGCAGCTTAGCGGGGGGACCCAATTCACCCCTCCACTTT. The encoded protein is CASSLAGGPNSPLHF. Full variable domain (rest looked up from reference TRBV7-9 and TRBJ1-6): DTGVSQNPRHKITKRGQNVTFRCDPISEHNRLYWYRQTLGQGPEFLTYFQNEAQLEKSRLLSDRFSAERPKGSFSTLEIQRTEQGDSAMYLCASSLAGGPNSPLHFGNGTRLTVT.